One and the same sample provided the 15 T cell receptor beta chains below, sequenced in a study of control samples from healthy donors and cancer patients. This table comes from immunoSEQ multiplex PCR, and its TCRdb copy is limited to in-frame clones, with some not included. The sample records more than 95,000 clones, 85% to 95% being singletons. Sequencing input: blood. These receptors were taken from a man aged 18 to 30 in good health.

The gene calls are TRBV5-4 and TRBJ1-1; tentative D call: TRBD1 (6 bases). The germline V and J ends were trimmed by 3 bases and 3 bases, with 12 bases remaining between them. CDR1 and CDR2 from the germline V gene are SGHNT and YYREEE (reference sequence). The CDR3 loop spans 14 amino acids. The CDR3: CASSSEYRDTEAFF. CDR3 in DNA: TGTGCCAGCAGCTCCGAATACAGGGACACTGAAGCTTTCTTT.

Here the CDR3 reads CASSEFLWGGGRNTEAFF. The CDR3 bases are TGTGCCAGCAGTGAATTTTTATGGGGCGGAGGAAGGAACACTGAAGCTTTCTTT. The chain combines TRBV6-4 with TRBJ1-1; D is possibly TRBD1 (5 bases). CDR3 length equals 18 residues. Trimming stripped 3 bases from V and 1 base from J, with 21 bases between. The germline gives CDR1 MRHNA, CDR2 SNTAGT.

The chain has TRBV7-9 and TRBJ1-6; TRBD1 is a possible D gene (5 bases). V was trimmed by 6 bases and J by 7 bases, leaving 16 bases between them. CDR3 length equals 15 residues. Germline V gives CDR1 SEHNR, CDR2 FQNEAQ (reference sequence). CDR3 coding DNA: TGTGCCAGCAGGGACTCAAGGCGGGACAATTCACCCCTCCACTTT. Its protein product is CASRDSRRDNSPLHF.

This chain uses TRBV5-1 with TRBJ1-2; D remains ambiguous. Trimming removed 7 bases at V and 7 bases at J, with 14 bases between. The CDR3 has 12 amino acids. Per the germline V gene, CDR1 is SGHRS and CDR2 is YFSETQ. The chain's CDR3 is CASSDSSRGYTF. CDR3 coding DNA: TGCGCCAGCTCAGATTCATCGCGTGGCTACACCTTC.

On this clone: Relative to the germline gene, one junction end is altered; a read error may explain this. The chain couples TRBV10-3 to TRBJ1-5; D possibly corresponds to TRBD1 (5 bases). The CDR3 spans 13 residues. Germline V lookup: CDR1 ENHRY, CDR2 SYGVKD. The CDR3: CAMSVGDDQPQHF. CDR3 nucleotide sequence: TGTGCCATGAGTGTGGGGGACGATCAGCCCCAGCATTTT.

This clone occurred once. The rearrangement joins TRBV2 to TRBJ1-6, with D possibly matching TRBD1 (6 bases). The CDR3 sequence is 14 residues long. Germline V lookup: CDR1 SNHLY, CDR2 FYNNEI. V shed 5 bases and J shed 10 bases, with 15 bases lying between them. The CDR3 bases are TGTGCCAGCAGTTCGACCACAGGGAAATCACCCCTCCACTTT. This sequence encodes CASSSTTGKSPLHF.

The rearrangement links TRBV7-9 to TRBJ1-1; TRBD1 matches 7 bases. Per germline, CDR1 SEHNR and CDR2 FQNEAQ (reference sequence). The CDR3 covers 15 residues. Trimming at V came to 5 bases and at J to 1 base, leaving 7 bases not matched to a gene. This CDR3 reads CASSPLTGWNTEAFF. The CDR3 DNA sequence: TGTGCCAGCAGCCCTTTGACAGGGTGGAACACTGAAGCTTTCTTT.

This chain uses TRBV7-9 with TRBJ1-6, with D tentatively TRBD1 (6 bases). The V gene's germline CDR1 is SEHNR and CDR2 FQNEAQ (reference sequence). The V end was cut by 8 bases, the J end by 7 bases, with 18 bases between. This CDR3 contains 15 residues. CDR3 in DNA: TGTGCCAGCTTCGAGTACAGGGTGGAAAATTCACCCCTCCACTTT. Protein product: CASFEYRVENSPLHF.

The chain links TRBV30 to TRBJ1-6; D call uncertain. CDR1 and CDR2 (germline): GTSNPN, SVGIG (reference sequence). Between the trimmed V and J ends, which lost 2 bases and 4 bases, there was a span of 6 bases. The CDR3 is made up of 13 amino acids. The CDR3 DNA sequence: TGTGCCTGGAGTCAGACGTATAATTCACCCCTCCACTTT. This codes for CAWSQTYNSPLHF.

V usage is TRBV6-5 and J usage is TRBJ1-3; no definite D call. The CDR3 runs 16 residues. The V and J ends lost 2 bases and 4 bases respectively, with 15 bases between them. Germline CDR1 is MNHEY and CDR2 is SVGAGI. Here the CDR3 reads CASSYRGEVSGNTIYF. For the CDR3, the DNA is TGTGCCAGCAGTTACCGCGGAGAGGTATCAGGAAACACCATATATTTT.

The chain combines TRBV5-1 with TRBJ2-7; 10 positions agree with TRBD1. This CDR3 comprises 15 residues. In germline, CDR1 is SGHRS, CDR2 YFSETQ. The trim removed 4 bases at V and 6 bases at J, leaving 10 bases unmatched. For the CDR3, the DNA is TGCGCCAGCAGCGGGACAGGGGTTAGGAGCGGCGAGCAGTACTTC. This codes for CASSGTGVRSGEQYF.

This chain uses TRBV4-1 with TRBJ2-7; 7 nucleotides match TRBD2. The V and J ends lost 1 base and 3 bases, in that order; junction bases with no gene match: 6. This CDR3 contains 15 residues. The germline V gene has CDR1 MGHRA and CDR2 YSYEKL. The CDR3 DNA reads TGCGCCAGCAGCCAAGGTAGTCTAGCGGACTACGAGCAGTACTTC. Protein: CASSQGSLADYEQYF.

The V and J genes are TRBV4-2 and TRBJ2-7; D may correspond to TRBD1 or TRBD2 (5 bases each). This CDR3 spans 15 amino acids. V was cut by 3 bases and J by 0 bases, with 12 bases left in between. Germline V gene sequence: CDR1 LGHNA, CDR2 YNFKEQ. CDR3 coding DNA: TGTGCCAGCAGCCAGGGACGGCTGATCTCCTACGAGCAGTACTTC. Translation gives CASSQGRLISYEQYF.

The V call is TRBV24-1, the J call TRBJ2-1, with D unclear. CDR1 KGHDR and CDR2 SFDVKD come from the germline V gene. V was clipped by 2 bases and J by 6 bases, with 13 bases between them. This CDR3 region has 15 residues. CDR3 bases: TGTGCCACCAGTGATTCGAGAGACGGATTCAATGAGCAGTTCTTC. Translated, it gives CATSDSRDGFNEQFF.

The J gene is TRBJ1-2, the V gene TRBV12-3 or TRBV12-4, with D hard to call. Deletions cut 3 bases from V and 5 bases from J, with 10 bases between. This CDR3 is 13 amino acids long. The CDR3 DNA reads TGTGCCAGCAGTTTCGGCCAAGATTATGGCTACACCTTC. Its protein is CASSFGQDYGYTF.